The T cell receptor beta chain described here comes from a study of read filtering for tumor transcriptome and immune sequencing. For this clonotype: Its antigen is currently unknown.

Study results and caveats: In IR-seq, single-read clonotypes were about 80% of clonotypes but approximately 3.5% of reads. RNA-seq captured clonotypes less deeply and reliably than IR-seq.

The CDR3 is 13 residues long. The V gene lost 3 bases and the J gene lost 3 bases, with 10 bases spanning the gap. Germline CDR1 reads SGHNT; CDR2 reads YYREEE (reference sequence). This library used about 400 ng RNA and molecular barcoded adaptors spanning alpha/delta and beta/gamma chains. One entry per CDR3 protein, called by TCRdb with MiXCR from the reads. Of fewer than 50,000 distinct CDR3 sequences listed, approximately 13% were seen once; the top ten hold about 26%. Material for sequencing was a population of CD138-negative cells sorted from bone marrow. This receptor was obtained from a donor at least 40 years old with multiple myeloma. V and J are TRBV5-4 and TRBJ2-7; D possibly corresponds to TRBD1 (7 bases). For the CDR3, the DNA is TGTGCCAGCAGCTGGAGGGACAGCTACGAGCAGTACTTC. It encodes CASSWRDSYEQYF.